This TCR beta chain stems from a study of technical replicates of blood from several donors. Germline V CDR1 and CDR2: LNHDA, SQIVND (reference sequence). The CDR3 length is 16 residues. V lost 3 bases and J 0 bases, leaving 12 bases between the germline ends. Using immunoSEQ multiplex PCR, the repertoire was profiled, and TCRdb retains in-frame clones only, with some absent. The sample consists of just under 100,000 clones, 95% of them appearing once. What was sequenced was T cells isolated from PBMCs. The origin of this receptor is a human donor in good health. The rearrangement links TRBV19 to TRBJ1-5, with D possibly TRBD1 on 5 matching bases. The CDR3 DNA reads TGTGCCAGTAGTATCTCGGGGGTCGGTAGCAATCAGCCCCAGCATTTT. This gives the protein CASSISGVGSNQPQHF.